This T cell receptor beta chain appears in the sequencing data of a study of CD4 and CD8 cells across lung adenocarcinoma regions. Localized lung adenocarcinoma, a non-small cell lung cancer, affected the donors. Each CDR3 protein gets one entry after TCRdb re-called the PCR reads with MiXCR. The sample includes 14,000 or so distinct CDR3 sequences, just under 45% of them seen just once. V was clipped by 2 bases and J by 5 bases; unmatched bases: 9. The CDR3 sequence is 15 residues long. Germline values: CDR1 DFQATT, CDR2 SNEGSKA (reference sequence). The TCR was taken from a male donor with lung adenocarcinoma. The CD4 and CD8 labels of this study may be unreliable. V gene TRBV20-1 combines with J gene TRBJ2-1; 7 bases are shared with TRBD2. The sequencing sample was made of CD4+ T cells from the center of a lung tumor. This CDR3 is CSARQPGLSHNEQFF. The CDR3 DNA reads as TGCAGTGCTAGACAACCGGGACTATCTCACAATGAGCAGTTCTTC.